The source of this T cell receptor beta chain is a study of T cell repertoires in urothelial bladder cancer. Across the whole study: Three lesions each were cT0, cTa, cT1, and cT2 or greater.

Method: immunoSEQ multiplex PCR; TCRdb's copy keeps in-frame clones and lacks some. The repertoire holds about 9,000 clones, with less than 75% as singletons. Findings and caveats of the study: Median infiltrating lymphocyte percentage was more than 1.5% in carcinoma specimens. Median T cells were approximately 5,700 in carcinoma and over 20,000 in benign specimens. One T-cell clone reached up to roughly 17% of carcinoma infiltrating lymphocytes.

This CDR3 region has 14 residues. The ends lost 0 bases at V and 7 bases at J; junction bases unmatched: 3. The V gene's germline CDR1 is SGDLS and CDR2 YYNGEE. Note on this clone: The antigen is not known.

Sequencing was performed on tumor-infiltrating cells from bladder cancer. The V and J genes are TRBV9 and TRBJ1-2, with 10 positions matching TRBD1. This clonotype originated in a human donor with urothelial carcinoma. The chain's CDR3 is CASSVGTGGSGYTF. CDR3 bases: TGTGCCAGCAGCGTAGGGACAGGGGGAAGTGGCTACACCTTC. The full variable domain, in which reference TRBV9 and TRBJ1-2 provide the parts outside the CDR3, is DSGVTQTPKHLITATGQRVTLRCSPRSGDLSVYWYQQSLDQGLQFLIQYYNGEERAKGNILERFSAQQFPDLHSELNLSSLELGDSALYFCASSVGTGGSGYTFGSGTRLTVV.